This TCR beta chain derives from a study of control samples from healthy donors and cancer patients. There are 14 residues in the CDR3. The V gene end was trimmed by 6 bases and the J gene end by 8 bases; junction bases not matched to a gene: 8. Germline CDR1 and CDR2: MNHEY and SMNVEV (reference sequence). Profiling relied on immunoSEQ multiplex PCR, and the TCRdb table lists in-frame clones only, not all of them. The sample has a few hundred thousand clones, approximately 90% seen once; the top ten hold over 5.5%. The sequence was collected from a man aged 35-49 years with head and neck cancer. The chain couples TRBV27 to TRBJ2-3; 10 bases are a match to TRBD1. The sequenced sample consisted of PBMCs. In nucleotides, the CDR3 is TGTGCCAGCAGCGAGGGACAGGGGTATGCTACGCAGTATTTT. Its protein product is CASSEGQGYATQYF.